This T cell receptor beta chain was recorded in a study of shared clonotypes between healthy human individuals. Comment on this clone: Its antigen is currently unknown.

Researchers ran the assay at a deep level. The input for sorted-subset replicate PCRs was 200 ng DNA, some 28,000 T cell genomes. TCRdb keeps only in-frame clones here, not all; method: immunoSEQ multiplex PCR. Here the sample spans roughly 2 million clones, roughly 94% being singletons. Regarding the study as a whole: Some clonotypes were shared by all four sorted-subset donors, while others were not shared. The non-shared ones had lower generation probabilities than the shared ones. Compared with memory subsets, naive subsets generally had larger estimated richness.

Naive CD8 isolation took CD45RO-negative cells positively selected for CCR7 and excluded terminally differentiated effector memory CD45RA+ cells. Trimming took 0 bases from V and 2 from J, leaving 14 bases between them. Germline CDR1 and CDR2: LGHNA and YSLEER. There are 16 residues in the CDR3. The source is a man between 18 and 29 years old in good health. The sequencing sample was made of naive CD8+ T cells sorted from blood. This chain links TRBV4-3 with TRBJ2-7; D is perhaps TRBD1 or TRBD2 (5 bases each). The CDR3 DNA follows: TGCGCCAGCAGCCAAGAGTTTGGGGGAGCCACCTACGAGCAGTACTTC. Translation: CASSQEFGGATYEQYF.